Detailed here is one T cell receptor beta chain. Its target is not known. Germline V lookup: CDR1 DFQATT, CDR2 SNEGSKA (reference sequence). This CDR3 is 13 amino acids long. V lost 3 bases, J lost 3 bases, and 11 bases lay in between. The sample belongs to a study of T cells after yellow fever vaccination. TCRdb recomputed calls from the 5' RACE reads with MiXCR, one row per CDR3 protein. The sample has approximately 600,000 distinct CDR3 sequences, roughly 12% seen once. Study findings and constraints: The secondary T-cell response peaked on day 5, not day 15, but was weaker.

The sequencing used PBMCs, collected on the day of the yellow fever booster vaccination. The receptor was derived from a young man who received the YFV17D yellow fever vaccine. This chain connects TRBV20-1 to TRBJ1-2, with D unclear. The CDR3 sequence is CSASASGYYGYTF. The DNA of the CDR3 is TGCAGTGCTAGCGCTTCCGGGTACTATGGCTACACCTTC.